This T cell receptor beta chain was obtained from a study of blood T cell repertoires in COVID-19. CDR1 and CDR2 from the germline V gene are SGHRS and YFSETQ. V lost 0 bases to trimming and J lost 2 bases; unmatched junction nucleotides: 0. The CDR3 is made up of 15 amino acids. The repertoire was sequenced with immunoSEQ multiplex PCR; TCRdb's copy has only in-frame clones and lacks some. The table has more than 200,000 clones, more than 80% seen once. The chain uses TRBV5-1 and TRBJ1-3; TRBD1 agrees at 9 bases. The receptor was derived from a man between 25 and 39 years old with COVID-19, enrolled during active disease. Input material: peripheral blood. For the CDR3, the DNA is TGCGCCAGCAGCTTGGGACAGGGGGCTGGAAACACCATATATTTT. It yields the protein CASSLGQGAGNTIYF.